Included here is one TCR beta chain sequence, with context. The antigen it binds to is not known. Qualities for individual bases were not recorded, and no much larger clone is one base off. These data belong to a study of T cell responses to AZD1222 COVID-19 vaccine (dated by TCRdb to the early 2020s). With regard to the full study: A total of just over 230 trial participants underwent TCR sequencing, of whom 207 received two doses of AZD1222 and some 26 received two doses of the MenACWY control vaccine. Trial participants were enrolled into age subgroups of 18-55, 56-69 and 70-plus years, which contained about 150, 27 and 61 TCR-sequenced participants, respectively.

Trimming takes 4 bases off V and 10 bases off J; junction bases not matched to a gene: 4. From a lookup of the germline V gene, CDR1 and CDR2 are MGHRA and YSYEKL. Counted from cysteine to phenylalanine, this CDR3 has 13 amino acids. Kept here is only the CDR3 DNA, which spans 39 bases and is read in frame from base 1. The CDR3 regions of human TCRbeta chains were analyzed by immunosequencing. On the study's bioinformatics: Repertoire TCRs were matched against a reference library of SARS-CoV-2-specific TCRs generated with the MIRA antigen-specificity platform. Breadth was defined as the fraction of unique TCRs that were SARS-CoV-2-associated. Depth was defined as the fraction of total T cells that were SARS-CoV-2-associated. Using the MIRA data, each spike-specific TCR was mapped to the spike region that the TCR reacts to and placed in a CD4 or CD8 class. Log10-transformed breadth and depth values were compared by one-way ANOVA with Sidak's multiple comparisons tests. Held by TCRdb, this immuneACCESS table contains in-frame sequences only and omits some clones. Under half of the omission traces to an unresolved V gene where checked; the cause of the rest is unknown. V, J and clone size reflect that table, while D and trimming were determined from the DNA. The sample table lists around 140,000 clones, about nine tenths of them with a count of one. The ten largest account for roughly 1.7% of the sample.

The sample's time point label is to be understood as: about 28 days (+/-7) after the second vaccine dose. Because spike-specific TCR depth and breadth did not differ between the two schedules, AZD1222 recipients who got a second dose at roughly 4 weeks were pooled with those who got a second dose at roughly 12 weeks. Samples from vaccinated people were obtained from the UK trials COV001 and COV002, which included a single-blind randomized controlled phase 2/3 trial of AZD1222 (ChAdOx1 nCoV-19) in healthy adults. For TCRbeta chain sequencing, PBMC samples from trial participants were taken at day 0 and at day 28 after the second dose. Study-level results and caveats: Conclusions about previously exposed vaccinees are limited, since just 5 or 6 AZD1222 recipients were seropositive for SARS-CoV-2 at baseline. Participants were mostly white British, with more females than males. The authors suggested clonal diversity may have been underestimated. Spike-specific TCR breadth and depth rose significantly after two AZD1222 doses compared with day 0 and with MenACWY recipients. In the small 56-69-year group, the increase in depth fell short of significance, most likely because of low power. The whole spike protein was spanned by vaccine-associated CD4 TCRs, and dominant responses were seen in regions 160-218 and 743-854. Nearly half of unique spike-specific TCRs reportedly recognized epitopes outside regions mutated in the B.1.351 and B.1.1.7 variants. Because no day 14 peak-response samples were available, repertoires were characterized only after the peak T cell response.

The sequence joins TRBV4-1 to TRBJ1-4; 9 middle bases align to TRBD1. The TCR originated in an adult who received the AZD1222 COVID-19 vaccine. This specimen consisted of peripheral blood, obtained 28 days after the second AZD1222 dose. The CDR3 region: CASSLPGQGKLFF. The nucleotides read TGCGCCAGCAGCCTCCCGGGACAGGGAAAACTGTTTTTT.